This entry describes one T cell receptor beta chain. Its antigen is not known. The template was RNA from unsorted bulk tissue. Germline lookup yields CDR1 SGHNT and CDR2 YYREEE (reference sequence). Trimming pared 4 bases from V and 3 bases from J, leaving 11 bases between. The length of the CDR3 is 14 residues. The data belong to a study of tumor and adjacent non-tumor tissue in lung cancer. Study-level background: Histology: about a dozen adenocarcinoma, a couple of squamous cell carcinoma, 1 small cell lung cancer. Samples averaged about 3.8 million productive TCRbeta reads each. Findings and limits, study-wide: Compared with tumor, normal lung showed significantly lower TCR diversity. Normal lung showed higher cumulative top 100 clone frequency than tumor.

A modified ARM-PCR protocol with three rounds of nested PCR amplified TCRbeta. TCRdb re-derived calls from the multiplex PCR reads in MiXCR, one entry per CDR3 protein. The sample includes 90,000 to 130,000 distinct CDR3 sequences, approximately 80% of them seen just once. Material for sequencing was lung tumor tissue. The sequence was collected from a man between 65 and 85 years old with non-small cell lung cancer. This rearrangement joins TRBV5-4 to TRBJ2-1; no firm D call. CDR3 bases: TGTGCCAGCAGCCCGTCGGGCTACTACAATGAGCAGTTCTTC. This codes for CASSPSGYYNEQFF.